A single sample gave rise to the 8 T cell receptor beta chains below, sequenced in a study of human T cells and chemical hapten exposure. Specified time point: healthy volunteer bleed at 6 weeks. The total RNA was obtained from whole blood that was not fractionated. One entry per CDR3 protein results from TCRdb running MiXCR on the RACE reads. The repertoire holds 40,000 to 45,000 distinct CDR3 sequences, with 3% to 4% as singletons. Sequenced sample: whole blood. The receptors here all came from a human donor in good health. Some clones in this sample may be carry-over from other donors' samples.

The sample holds many counts of this clonotype. The chain employs TRBV27 and TRBJ2-7; 8 nucleotides agree with TRBD2. This CDR3 spans 15 amino acids. V shed 6 bases and J 5 bases; nucleotides not matched to a gene: 12. The germline V gene encodes CDR1 MNHEY and CDR2 SMNVEV (reference sequence). This CDR3 is CASRITSGGPHEQYF. DNA for the CDR3: TGTGCCAGCAGAATAACTAGCGGAGGTCCGCACGAGCAGTACTTC.

This clonotype occurred many times. V usage is TRBV28 and J usage is TRBJ1-2, with D uncertain. This CDR3 contains 15 residues. Trimming took off 4 bases at V and 4 bases at J, with 16 bases between the two ends. CDR1 is MDHEN and CDR2 is SYDVKM in the germline V gene. CDR3 in DNA: TGTGCCAGCAGTTCCCCCGTAACAGTTCGCTATGGCTACACCTTC. Amino acids: CASSSPVTVRYGYTF.

This clonotype was detected a few times. V gene TRBV6-1 combines with J gene TRBJ2-1; 8 positions agree with TRBD2. The CDR3 sequence is 19 residues long. The germline V gene encodes CDR1 MNHNS and CDR2 SASEGT. V dropped 0 bases and J dropped 1; count of bases not matched to a gene: 11. CDR3: CASSEAWLAGFPSYNEQFF. CDR3 nucleotide sequence: TGTGCCAGCAGTGAAGCGTGGCTAGCGGGTTTCCCTTCCTACAATGAGCAGTTCTTC.

This clonotype was recorded a few times. This chain links TRBV28 with TRBJ2-1; 8 positions match TRBD1. The CDR3 runs 16 residues. After removal of 3 bases from V and 3 bases from J, the junction contained 7 bases not matched to a gene. Germline V lookup: CDR1 MDHEN, CDR2 SYDVKM. The CDR3 is CASSFPGGSGYNEQFF. The CDR3 coding sequence is TGTGCCAGCAGTTTTCCAGGGGGCTCTGGCTACAATGAGCAGTTCTTC.

This clonotype was recorded at least ten times. The gene calls are TRBV27 and TRBJ2-6; D is possibly TRBD1 (5 bases). V was shortened by 3 bases and J by 0 bases, with 12 bases between the two germline ends. CDR1 MNHEY and CDR2 SMNVEV come from the germline V gene (reference sequence). The CDR3 contains 17 residues. The CDR3 loop is CASSFRQGISGANVLTF. The CDR3 coding sequence is TGTGCCAGCAGTTTTCGGCAGGGAATCTCTGGGGCCAACGTCCTGACTTTC.

This clonotype was counted at least ten times. This rearrangement joins TRBV13 to TRBJ2-3; 12 bases match TRBD2. This CDR3 comprises 19 residues. CDR1 is PRHDT and CDR2 is FYEKMQ in the germline V gene (reference sequence). V was clipped by 5 bases and J by 4 bases; unmatched bases: 16. The CDR3 reads CASSERSLSSGRAPDTQYF. Written as DNA, the CDR3 is TGTGCCAGCAGCGAACGGTCCTTATCTAGCGGGAGGGCCCCAGATACGCAGTATTTT.

This clonotype was seen many times. This chain uses TRBV20-1 with TRBJ1-6, with D unclear. Germline CDR1 DFQATT, CDR2 SNEGSKA (reference sequence). V was clipped by 6 bases and J by 5 bases, with 11 bases between them. The CDR3 is made up of 13 amino acids. CDR3 amino acids: CSATRSDNSPLHF. For the CDR3, the DNA is TGCAGTGCCACCAGGAGCGATAATTCACCCCTCCACTTT.

The chain joins TRBV6-5 to TRBJ2-5; tentatively, D is TRBD2 (5 bases). Germline loops: CDR1 MNHEY, CDR2 SVGAGI. V shed 9 bases and J shed 2 bases, with 22 bases lying between them. The CDR3 loop spans 16 amino acids. The CDR3 here is CASRYGPSGLQETQYF. The CDR3 DNA reads as TGTGCCAGTCGATATGGCCCCAGCGGATTACAAGAGACCCAGTACTTC.